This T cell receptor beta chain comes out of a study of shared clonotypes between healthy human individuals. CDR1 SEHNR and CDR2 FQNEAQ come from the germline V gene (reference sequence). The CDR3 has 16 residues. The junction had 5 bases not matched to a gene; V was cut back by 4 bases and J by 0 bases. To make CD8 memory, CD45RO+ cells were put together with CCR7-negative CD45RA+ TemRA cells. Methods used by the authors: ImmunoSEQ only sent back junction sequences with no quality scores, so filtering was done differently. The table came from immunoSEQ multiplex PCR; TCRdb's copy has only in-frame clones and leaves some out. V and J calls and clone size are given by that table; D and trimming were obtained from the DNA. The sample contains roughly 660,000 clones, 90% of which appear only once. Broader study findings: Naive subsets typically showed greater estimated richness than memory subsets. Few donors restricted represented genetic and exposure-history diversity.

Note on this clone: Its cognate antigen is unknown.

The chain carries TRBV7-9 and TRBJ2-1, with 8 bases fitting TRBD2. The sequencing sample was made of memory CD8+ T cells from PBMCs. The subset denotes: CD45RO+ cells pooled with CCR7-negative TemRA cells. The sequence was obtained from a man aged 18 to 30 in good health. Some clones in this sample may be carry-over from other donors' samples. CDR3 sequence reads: CASSSLAGSSYNEQFF. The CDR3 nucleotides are TGTGCCAGCAGCTCCTTAGCGGGGAGCTCCTACAATGAGCAGTTCTTC. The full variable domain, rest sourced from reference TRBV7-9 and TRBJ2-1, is DTGVSQNPRHKITKRGQNVTFRCDPISEHNRLYWYRQTLGQGPEFLTYFQNEAQLEKSRLLSDRFSAERPKGSFSTLEIQRTEQGDSAMYLCASSSLAGSSYNEQFFGPGTRLTVL.